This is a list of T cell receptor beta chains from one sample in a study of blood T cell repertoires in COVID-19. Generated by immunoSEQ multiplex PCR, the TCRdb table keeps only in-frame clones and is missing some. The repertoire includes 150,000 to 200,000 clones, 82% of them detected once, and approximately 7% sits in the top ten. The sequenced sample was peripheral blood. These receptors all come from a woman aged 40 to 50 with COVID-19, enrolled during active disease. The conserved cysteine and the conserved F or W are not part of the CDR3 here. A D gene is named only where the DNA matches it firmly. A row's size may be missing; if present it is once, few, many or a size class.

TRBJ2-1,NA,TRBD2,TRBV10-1,ASSEAGGYYNEQF
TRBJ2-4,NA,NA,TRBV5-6,ASREEGLGNIQY
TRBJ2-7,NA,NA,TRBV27,ASSFSETNSLEQY
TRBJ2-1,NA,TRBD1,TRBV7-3,ASSSQGSPYNEQF
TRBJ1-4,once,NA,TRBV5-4,ASSFAGGKELF
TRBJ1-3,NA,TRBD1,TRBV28,ASSSRTGDVGNTIY
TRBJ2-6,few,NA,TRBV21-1,ASSSPGQLSGANVLT
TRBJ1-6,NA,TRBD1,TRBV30,AWRKLGDRSGGSPLH
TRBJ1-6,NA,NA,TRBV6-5,ATRTDISPLH
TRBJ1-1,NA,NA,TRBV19,ASNEARGREAF
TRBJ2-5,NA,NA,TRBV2,ASSEAETAGETQY
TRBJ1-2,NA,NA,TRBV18,ASSPDQGYGYT
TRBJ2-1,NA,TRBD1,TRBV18,ASSPETGFYNEQF
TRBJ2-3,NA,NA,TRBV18,ASVVGGASTDTQY
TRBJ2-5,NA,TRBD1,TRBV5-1,ASSLYRGVEETQY
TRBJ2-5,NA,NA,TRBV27,ASSVQGQETQY
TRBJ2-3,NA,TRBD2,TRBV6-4,ASSESSGGGDTQY
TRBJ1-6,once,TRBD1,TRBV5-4,ASSLGGTGTSPLH
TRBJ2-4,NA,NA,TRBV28,ASSLFSYLGIQY
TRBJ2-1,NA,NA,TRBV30,AWRTAGHYNEQF
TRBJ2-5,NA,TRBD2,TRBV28,ASRTAGEAQY
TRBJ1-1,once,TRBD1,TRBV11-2,ASSGEQGPKYGAEAF
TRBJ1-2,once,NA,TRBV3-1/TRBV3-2,ASSHRGFYGYT
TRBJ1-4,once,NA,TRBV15,ATSKGGGTNEKLF
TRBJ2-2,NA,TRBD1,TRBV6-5,ASRGGRDTGELF
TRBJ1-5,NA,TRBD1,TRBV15,ATSSGQGRAQH
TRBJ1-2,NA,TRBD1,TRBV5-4,ASSSDRFRGYT